The clone carrying this T cell receptor beta chain was seen only a few times. Its matching antigen is unknown. This sample is drawn from a study of T-cell memory formation after mild COVID-19. On the study more broadly: Clusters of TCRs were largely donor specific. Study-wide results and limits: Some clones that responded were present in memory (sampled pre-infection), which suggests cross-reactive memory joined.

Researchers used 5'RACE with constant-segment primers to make TCR alpha and TCR beta cDNA libraries that carry sample barcodes and UMIs. TCRdb processed the 5' RACE reads anew with MiXCR; each CDR3 protein has one entry. Of about 50,000 distinct CDR3 sequences listed, 9% to 15% were seen once; the top ten hold around 26%. Sequenced input: PBMCs or a T cell subset sorted from them (not recorded which). The clonotype originates from a man aged 18 to 29 who had mild COVID-19 (a few samples of this study predate the infection). Cell type and time point are not known.

In DNA form, the CDR3 reads TGTGCCGTTCAGCCCAGGTCCACCGGGGAGCTGTTTTTT. It is translated as CAVQPRSTGELFF. The rearrangement uses TRBV24-1 and TRBJ2-2, with unresolved D. The V gene's germline CDR1 is KGHDR and CDR2 SFDVKD. The CDR3 has 13 residues. Trimming shortened V by 12 bases and J by 4 bases, and 14 bases separated the two germline ends.